This T cell receptor beta chain was sequenced in a study of immune cell composition in non-small cell lung cancer. A remark on this clone: Antigen: not known.

Broader study findings: Lung adenocarcinomas had lower top 10 clone scores and clonality than squamous tumours.

V lost 8 bases to trimming and J lost 6 bases, with 11 bases between them. Looked up from germline, CDR1 is MNHEY and CDR2 is SMNVEV (reference sequence). This CDR3 is 13 amino acids long. Sequencing was performed with immunoSEQ multiplex PCR; in TCRdb, only in-frame clones are kept and a portion is missing. The sample holds about 5,000 clones, approximately 80% seen once. The sequence came from a human donor with non-small cell lung cancer. Sequenced material: lung tumor tissue. The chain couples TRBV27 to TRBJ1-6, with unresolved D. CDR3 nucleotide sequence: TGTGCCAGCGCCCGGGGAACTAATTCACCCCTCCACTTT. This encodes CASARGTNSPLHF.